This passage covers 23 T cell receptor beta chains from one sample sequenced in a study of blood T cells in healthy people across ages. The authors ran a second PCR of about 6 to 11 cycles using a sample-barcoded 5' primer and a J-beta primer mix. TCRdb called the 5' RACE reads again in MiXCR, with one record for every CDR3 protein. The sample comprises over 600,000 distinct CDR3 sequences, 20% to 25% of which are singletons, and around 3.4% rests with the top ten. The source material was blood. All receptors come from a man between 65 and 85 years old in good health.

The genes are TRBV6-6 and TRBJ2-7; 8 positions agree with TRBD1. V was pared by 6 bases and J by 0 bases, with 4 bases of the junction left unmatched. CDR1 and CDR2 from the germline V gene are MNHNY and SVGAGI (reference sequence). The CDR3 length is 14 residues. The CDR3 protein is CASRWGQDSYEQYF. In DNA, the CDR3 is TGTGCCAGCAGGTGGGGACAGGACTCCTACGAGCAGTACTTC.

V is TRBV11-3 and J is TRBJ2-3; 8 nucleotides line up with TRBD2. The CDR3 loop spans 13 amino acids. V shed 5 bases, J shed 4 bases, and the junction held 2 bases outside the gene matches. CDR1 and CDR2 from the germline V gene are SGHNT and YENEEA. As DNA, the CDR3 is TGTGCCAGCAGCCGGGAGGGGGCAGATACGCAGTATTTT. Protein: CASSREGADTQYF.

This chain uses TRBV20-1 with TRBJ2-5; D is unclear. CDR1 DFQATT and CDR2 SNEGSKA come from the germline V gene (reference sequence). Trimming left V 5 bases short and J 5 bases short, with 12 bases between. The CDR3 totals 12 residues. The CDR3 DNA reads TGCAGTGCTCTCGGCCCTGGGGAGACCCAGTACTTC. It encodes CSALGPGETQYF.

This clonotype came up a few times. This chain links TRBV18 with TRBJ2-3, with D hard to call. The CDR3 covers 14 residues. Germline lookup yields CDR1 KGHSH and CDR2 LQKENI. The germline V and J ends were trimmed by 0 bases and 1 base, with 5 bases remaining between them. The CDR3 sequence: CASSPPSGTDTQYF. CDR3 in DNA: TGTGCCAGCTCACCACCGTCAGGCACAGATACGCAGTATTTT.

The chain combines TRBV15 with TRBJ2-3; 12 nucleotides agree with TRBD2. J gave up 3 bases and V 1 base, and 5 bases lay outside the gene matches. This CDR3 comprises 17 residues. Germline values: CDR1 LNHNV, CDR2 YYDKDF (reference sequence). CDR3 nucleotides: TGTGCCACCAGCAGAGGACCGACTAGCGGGAGAACAGATACGCAGTATTTT. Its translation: CATSRGPTSGRTDTQYF.

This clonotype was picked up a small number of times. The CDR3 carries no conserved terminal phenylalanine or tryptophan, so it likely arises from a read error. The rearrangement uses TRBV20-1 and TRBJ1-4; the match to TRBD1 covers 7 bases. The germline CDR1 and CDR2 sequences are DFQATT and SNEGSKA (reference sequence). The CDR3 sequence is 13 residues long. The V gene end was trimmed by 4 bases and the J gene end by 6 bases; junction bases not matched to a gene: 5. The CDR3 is CSATRDSDEKLFL. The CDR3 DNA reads TGCAGTGCTACCAGGGACAGTGATGAAAAACTGTTTCTT.

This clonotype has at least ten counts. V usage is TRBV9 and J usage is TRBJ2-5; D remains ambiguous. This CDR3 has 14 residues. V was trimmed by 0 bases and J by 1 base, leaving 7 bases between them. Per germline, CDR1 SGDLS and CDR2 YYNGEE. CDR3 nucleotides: TGTGCCAGCAGCGTAGCCGGATCCCAAGAGACCCAGTACTTC. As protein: CASSVAGSQETQYF.

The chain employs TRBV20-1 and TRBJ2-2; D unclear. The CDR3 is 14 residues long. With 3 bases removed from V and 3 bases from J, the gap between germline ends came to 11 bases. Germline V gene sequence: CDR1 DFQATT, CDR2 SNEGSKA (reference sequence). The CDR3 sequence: CSASLLSDTGELFF. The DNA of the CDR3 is TGCAGTGCTAGCCTTCTCTCTGACACCGGGGAGCTGTTTTTT.

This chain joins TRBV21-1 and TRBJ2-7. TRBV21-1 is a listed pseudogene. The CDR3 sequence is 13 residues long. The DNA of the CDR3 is TGTGCCAGCTCGGCGAGAGAATCCTACGAGCAGTACTTC. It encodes CASSARESYEQYF.

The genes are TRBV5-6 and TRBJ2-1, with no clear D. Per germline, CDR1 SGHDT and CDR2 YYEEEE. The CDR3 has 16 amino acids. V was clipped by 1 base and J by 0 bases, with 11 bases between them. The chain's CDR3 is CASSLNGLRSYNEQFF. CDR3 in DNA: TGTGCCAGCAGCTTGAATGGGCTACGCTCCTACAATGAGCAGTTCTTC.

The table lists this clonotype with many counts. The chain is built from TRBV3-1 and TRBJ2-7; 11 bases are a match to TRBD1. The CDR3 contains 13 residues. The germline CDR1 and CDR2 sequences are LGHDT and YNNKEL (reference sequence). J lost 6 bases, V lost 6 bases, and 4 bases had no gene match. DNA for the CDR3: TGTGCCAGCAGGGGGACAGGGGGTGGCGAGCAGTACTTC. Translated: CASRGTGGGEQYF.

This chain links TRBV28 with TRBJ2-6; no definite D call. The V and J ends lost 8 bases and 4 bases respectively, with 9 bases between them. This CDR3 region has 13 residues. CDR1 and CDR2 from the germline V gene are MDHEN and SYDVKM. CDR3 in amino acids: CASGFAGANVLTF. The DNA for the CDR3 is TGTGCCAGCGGGTTCGCGGGGGCCAACGTCCTGACTTTC.

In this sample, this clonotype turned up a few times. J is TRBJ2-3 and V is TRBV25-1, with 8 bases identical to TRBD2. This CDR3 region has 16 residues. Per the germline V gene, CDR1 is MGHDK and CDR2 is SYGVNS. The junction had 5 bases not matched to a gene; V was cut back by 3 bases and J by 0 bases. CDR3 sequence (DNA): TGTGCCAGCAGTGACAATCTAGCGGGCAGCACAGATACGCAGTATTTT. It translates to CASSDNLAGSTDTQYF. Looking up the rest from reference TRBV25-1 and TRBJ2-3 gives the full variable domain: EADIYQTPRYLVIGTGKKITLECSQTMGHDKMYWYQQDPGMELHLIHYSYGVNSTEKGDLSSESTVSRIRTEHFPLTLESARPSHTSQYLCASSDNLAGSTDTQYFGPGTRLTVL.

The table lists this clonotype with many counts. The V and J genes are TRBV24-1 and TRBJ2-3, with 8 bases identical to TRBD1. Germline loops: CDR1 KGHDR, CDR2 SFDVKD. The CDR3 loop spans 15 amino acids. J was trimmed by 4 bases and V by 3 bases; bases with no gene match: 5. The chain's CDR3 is CATSDTGQGSDTQYF. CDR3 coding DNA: TGTGCCACCAGTGATACCGGACAGGGCTCAGATACGCAGTATTTT.

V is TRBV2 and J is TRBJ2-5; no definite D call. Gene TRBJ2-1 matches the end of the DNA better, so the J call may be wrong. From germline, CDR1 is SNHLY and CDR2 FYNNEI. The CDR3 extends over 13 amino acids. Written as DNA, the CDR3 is TGTGCCAGCAGTGGACGGATCCCCAATGAGCAGTTCTTC. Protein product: CASSGRIPNEQFF.

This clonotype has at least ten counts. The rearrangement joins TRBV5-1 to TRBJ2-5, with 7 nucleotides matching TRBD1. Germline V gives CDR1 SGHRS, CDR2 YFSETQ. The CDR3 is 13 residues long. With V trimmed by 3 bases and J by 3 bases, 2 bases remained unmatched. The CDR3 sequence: CASSWQGEETQYF. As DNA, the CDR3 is TGCGCCAGCAGCTGGCAGGGGGAAGAGACCCAGTACTTC.

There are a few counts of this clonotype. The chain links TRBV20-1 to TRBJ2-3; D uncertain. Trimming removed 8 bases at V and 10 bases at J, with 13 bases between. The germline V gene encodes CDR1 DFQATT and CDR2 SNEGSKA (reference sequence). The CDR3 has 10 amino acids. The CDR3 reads CSSYRGAQYF. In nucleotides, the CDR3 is TGCAGTTCTTACAGAGGTGCGCAGTATTTT.

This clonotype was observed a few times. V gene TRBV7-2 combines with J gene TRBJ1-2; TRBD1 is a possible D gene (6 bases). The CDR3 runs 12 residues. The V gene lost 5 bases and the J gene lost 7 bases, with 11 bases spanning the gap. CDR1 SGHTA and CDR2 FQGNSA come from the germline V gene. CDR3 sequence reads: CASSVTGPGYTF. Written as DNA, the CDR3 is TGTGCCAGCAGCGTGACAGGCCCTGGCTACACCTTC.

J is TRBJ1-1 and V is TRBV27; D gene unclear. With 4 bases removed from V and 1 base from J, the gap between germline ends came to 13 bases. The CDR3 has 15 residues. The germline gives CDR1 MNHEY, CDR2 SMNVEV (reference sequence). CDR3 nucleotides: TGTGCCAGCAGTTCCCTGGGGTGGGAGAACACTGAAGCTTTCTTT. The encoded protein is CASSSLGWENTEAFF.

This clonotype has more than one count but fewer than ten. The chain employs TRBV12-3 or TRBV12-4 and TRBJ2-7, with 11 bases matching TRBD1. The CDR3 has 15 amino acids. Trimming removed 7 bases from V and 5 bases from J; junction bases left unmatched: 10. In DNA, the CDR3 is TGTGCCAGCACTCCGGGACAGGGGGGAAAAAACGAGCAGTACTTC. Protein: CASTPGQGGKNEQYF.

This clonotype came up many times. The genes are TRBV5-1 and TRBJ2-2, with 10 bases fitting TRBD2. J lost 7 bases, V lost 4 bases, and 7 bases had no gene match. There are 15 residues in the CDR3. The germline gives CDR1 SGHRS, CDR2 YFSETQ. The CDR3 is CASSPSGRGVGELFF. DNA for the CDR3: TGCGCCAGCAGCCCTAGCGGGAGAGGGGTCGGGGAGCTGTTTTTT.

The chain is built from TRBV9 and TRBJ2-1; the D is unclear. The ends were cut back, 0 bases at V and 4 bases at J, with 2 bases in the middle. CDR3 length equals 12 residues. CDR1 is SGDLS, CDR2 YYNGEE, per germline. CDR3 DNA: TGTGCCAGCAGCGTAGGTTACAATGAGCAGTTCTTC. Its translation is CASSVGYNEQFF. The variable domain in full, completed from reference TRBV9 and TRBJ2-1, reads DSGVTQTPKHLITATGQRVTLRCSPRSGDLSVYWYQQSLDQGLQFLIQYYNGEERAKGNILERFSAQQFPDLHSELNLSSLELGDSALYFCASSVGYNEQFFGPGTRLTVL.

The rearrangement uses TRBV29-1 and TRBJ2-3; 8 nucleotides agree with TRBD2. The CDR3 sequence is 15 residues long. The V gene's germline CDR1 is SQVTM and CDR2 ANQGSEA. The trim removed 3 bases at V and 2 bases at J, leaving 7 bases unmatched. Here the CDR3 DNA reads TGCAGCGTTGACTCCGCGGGAGGTAACACAGATACGCAGTATTTT. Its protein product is CSVDSAGGNTDTQYF.